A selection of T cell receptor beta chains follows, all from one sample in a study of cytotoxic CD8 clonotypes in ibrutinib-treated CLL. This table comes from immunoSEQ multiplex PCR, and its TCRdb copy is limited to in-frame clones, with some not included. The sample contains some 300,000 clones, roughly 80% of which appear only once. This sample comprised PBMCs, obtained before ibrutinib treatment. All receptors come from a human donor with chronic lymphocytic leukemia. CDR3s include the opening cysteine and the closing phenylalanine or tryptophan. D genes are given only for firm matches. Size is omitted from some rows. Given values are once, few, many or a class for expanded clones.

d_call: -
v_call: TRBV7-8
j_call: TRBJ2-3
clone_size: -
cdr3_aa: CASSLAGRDTQYF
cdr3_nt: TGTGCCAGCAGCTTAGCAGGGAGGGATACGCAGTATTTT

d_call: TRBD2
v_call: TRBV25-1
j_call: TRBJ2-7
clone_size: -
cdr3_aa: CASRGGGRYYEQYF
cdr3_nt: TGTGCCAGCCGAGGCGGCGGGAGATACTACGAGCAGTACTTC

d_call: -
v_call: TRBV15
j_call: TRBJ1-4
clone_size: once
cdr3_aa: CATSRDPAGATNEKLFF
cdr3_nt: TGTGCCACCAGCAGAGATCCGGCAGGGGCAACTAATGAAAAACTGTTTTTT

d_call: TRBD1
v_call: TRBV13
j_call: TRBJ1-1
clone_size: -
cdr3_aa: CASSQDRGNTEAFF
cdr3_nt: TGTGCCAGCAGCCAGGACAGGGGAAACACTGAAGCTTTCTTT

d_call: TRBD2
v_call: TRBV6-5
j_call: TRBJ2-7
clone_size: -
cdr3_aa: CASSLAGTSVSYEQYF
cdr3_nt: TGTGCCAGCAGTTTAGCCGGGACTAGTGTTTCCTACGAGCAGTACTTC

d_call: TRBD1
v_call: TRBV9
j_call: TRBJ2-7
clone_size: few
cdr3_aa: CASSEGQGAYEQYF
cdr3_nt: TGTGCCAGCAGCGAGGGACAGGGGGCTTACGAGCAGTACTTC

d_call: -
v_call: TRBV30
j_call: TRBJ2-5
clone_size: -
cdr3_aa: CAWSSGLQTWGETQYF
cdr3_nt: TGTGCCTGGAGTTCGGGACTCCAGACCTGGGGGGAGACCCAGTACTTC

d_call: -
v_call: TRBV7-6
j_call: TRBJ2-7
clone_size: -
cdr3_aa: CASSLGSARGYEQYF
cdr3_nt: TGTGCCAGCAGCTTAGGGTCGGCCAGGGGTTACGAGCAGTACTTC

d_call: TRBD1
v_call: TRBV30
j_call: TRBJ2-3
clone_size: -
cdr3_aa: CAWNRGQGGTDTQYF
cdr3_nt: TGTGCCTGGAATCGGGGACAGGGAGGTACAGATACGCAGTATTTT

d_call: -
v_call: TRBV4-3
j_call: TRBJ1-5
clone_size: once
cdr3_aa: CASSQVYAVSNQPQHF
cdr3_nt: TGCGCCAGCAGCCAAGTCTATGCAGTTAGCAATCAGCCCCAGCATTTT

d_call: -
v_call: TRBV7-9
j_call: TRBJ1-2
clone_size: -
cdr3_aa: CASSLAGVDYGYTF
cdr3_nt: TGTGCCAGCAGCTTAGCTGGGGTGGACTATGGCTACACCTTC

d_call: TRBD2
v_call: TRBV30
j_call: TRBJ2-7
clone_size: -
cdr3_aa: CAWSVPPSGGDEQYF
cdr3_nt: TGTGCCTGGAGTGTACCCCCTAGCGGAGGCGACGAGCAGTACTTC

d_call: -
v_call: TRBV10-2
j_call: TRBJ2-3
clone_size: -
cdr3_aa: CASSARLPDTQYF
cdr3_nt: TGCGCCAGCAGTGCAAGACTTCCAGATACGCAGTATTTT

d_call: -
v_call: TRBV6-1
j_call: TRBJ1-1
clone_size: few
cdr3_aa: CASRPQDSPNTEAFF
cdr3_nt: TGTGCCAGCAGACCACAGGACAGCCCGAACACTGAAGCTTTCTTT

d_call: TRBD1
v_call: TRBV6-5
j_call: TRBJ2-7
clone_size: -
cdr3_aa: CASSETGGEQYF
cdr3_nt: TGTGCCAGCAGTGAGACAGGGGGCGAGCAGTACTTC

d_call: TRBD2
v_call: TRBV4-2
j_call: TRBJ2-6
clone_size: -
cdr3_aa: CASSHPFEPSLAGSYSGANVLTF
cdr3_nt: TGTGCCAGCAGCCATCCTTTTGAGCCGTCGCTAGCGGGATCGTACTCTGGGGCCAACGTCCTGACTTTC

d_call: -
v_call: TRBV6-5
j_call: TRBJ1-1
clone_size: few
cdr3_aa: CASSTGNTEAFF
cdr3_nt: TGTGCCAGCAGCACAGGGAACACTGAAGCTTTCTTT

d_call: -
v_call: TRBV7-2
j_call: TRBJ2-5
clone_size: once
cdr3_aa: CASSLSRQETQYF
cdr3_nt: TGTGCCAGCAGCTTATCGCGGCAAGAGACCCAGTACTTC

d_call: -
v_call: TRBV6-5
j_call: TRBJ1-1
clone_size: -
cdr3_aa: CASSLQSTEAFF
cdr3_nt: TGTGCCAGCAGCCTACAGAGCACTGAAGCTTTCTTT

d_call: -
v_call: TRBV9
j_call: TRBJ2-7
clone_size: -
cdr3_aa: CASSVGRLGDTYEQYF
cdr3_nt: TGTGCCAGCAGCGTAGGTAGGCTGGGAGATACCTACGAGCAGTACTTC

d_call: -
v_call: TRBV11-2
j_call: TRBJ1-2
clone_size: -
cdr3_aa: CASSLASYGYTF
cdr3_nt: TGTGCCAGCAGCTTAGCCAGTTATGGCTACACCTTC

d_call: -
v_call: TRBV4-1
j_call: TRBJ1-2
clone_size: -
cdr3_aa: CASSQDTGWDYGYTF
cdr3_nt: TGCGCCAGCAGCCAAGATACGGGGTGGGACTATGGCTACACCTTC

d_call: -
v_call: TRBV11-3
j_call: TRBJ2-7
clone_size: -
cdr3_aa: CASSLRTDYEQYF
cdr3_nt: TGTGCCAGCAGCTTGCGGACTGACTACGAGCAGTACTTC

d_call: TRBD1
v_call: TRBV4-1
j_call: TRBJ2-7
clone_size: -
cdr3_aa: CASSPSHTGGYEQYF
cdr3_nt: TGCGCCAGCAGCCCTTCCCACACAGGGGGTTACGAGCAGTACTTC

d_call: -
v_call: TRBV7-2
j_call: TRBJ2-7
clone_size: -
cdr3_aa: CASSLEGHFYEQYF
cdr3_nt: TGTGCCAGCAGCTTGGAGGGCCACTTTTACGAGCAGTACTTC

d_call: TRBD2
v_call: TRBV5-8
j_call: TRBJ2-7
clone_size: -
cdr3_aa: CASSLGASGIEQYF
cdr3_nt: TGTGCCAGCAGCTTGGGGGCTAGCGGGATTGAGCAGTACTTC

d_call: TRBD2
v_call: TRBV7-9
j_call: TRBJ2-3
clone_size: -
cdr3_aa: CASSIKGGAGVTDTQYF
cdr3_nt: TGTGCCAGCAGCATTAAGGGGGGAGCGGGAGTCACAGATACGCAGTATTTT

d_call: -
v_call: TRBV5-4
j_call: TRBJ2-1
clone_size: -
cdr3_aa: CASSLDWGGNEQFF
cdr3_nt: TGTGCCAGCAGCTTGGATTGGGGTGGCAATGAGCAGTTCTTC

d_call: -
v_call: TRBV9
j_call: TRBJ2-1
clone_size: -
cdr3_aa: CASSVDGFYSNEQFF
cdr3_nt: TGTGCCAGCAGCGTAGACGGTTTTTATAGCAATGAGCAGTTCTTC

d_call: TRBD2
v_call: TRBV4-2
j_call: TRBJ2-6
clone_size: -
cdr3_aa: CASSLGGSSNSGANVLTF
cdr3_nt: TGTGCCAGCAGCTTGGGAGGGTCCTCAAACTCTGGGGCCAACGTCCTGACTTTC

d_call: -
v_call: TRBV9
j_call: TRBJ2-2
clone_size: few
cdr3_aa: CASSVGSGELFF
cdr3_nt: TGTGCCAGCAGCGTAGGGTCCGGGGAGCTGTTTTTT

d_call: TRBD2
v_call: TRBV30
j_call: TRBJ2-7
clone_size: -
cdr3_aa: CAWSTSGRTYEQYF
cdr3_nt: TGTGCCTGGAGTACTAGCGGGCGTACCTACGAGCAGTACTTC

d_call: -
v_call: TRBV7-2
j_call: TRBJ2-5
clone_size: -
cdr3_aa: CASSLISDTQYF
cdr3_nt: TGTGCCAGCAGCTTAATATCGGATACCCAGTACTTC

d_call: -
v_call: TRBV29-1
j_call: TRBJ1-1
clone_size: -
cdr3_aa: CSVGQTNTEAFF
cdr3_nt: TGCAGCGTTGGACAAACGAACACTGAAGCTTTCTTT

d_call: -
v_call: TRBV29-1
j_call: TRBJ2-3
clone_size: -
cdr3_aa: CSVVQGFFADTQYF
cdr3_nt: TGCAGCGTTGTTCAGGGTTTTTTTGCAGATACGCAGTATTTT

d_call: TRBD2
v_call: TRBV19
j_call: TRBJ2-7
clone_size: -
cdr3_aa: CASRQTTSGSGEQYF
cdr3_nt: TGTGCCAGTAGACAAACGACTAGCGGGAGTGGAGAGCAGTACTTC

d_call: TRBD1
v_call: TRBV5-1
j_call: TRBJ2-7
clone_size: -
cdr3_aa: CASSRQGYSYEQYF
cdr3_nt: TGCGCCAGCAGCCGACAGGGGTACTCCTACGAGCAGTACTTC

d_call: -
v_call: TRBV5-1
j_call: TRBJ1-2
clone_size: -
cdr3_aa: CASSFRAEAAYGYTF
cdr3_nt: TGCGCCAGCAGCTTTAGGGCAGAAGCGGCTTATGGCTACACCTTC

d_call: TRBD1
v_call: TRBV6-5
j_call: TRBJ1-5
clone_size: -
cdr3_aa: CASSPDRDQPQHF
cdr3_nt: TGTGCCAGCAGTCCGGACAGGGATCAGCCCCAGCATTTT

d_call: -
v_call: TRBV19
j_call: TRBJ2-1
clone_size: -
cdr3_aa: CASSRPYNEQFF
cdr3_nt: TGTGCCAGTAGCAGGCCCTACAATGAGCAGTTCTTC

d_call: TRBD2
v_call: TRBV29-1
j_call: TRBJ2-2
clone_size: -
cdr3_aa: CSVHASGRRTGELFF
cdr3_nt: TGCAGCGTACATGCGAGCGGGAGACGGACCGGGGAGCTGTTTTTT

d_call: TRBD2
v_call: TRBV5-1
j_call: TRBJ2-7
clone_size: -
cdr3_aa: CASSLGTSEFQKQYF
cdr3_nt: TGCGCCAGCAGCCTCGGGACTAGCGAGTTTCAAAAGCAGTACTTC

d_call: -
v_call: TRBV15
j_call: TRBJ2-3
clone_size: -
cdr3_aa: CATSRGTSTDTQYF
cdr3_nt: TGTGCCACCAGCAGAGGGACTTCGACAGATACGCAGTATTTT

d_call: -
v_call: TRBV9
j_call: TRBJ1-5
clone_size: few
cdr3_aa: CASSVGGGASNQPQHF
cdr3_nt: TGTGCCAGCAGCGTAGGGGGAGGGGCTAGCAATCAGCCCCAGCATTTT

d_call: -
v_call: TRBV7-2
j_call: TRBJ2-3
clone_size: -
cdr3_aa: CASAGVGDTDTQYF
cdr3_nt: TGTGCCAGCGCTGGGGTGGGGGACACAGATACGCAGTATTTT

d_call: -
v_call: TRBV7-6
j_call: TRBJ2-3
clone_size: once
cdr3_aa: CASSTDHTDTQYF
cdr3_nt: TGTGCCAGCAGCACGGACCACACAGATACGCAGTATTTT

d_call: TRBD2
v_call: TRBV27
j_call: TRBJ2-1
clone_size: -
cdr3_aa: CASSRGLAVSYEQFF
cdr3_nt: TGTGCCAGCAGTCGGGGACTAGCAGTTAGCTATGAGCAGTTCTTC